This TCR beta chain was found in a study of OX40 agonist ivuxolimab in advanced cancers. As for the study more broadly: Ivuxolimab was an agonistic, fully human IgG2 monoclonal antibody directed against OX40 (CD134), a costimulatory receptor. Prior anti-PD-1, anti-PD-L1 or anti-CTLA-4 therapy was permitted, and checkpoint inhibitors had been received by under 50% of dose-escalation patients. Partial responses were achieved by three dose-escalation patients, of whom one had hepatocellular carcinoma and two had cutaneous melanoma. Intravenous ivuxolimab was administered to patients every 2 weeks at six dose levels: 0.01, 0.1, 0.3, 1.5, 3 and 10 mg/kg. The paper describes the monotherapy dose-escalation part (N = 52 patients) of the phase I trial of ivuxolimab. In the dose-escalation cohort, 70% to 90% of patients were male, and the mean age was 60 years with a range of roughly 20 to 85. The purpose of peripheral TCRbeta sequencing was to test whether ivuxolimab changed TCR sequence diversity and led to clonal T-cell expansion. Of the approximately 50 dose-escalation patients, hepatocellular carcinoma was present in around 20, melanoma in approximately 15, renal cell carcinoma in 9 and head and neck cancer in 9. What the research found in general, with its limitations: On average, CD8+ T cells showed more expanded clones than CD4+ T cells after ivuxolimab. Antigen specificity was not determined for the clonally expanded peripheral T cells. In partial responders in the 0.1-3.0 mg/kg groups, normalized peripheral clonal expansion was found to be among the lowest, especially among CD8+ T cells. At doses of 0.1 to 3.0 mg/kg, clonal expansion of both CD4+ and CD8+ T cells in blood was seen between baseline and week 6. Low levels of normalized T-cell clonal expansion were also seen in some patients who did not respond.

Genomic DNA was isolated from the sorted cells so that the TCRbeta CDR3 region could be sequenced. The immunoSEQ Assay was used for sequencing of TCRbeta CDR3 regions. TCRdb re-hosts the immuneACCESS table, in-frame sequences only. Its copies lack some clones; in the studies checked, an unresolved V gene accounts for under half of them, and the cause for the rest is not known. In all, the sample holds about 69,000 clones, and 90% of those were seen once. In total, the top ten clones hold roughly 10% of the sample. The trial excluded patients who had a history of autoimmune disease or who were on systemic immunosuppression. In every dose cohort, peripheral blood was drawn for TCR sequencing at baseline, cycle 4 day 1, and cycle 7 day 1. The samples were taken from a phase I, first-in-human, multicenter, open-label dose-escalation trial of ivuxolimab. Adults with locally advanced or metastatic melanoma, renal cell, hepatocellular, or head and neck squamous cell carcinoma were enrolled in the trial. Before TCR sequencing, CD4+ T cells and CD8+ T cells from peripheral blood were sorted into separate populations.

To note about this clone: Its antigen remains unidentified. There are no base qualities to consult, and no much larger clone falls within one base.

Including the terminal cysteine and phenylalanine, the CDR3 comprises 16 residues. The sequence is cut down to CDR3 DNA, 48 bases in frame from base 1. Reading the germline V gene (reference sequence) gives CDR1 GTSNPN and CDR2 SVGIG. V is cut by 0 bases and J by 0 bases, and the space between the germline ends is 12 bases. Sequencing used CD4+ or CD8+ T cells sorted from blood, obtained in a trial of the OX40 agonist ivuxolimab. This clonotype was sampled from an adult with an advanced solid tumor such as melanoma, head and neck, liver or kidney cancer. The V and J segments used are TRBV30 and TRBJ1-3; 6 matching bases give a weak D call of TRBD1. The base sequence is TGTGCCTGGAGTGTAGCGGGGGGCAACTCTGGAAACACCATATATTTT. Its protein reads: CAWSVAGGNSGNTIYF.